This TCR beta chain was profiled in a study of T cell responses to AZD1222 COVID-19 vaccine. Study results and caveats: Clonal diversity was possibly underestimated; the donors were predominantly white British and more often female. Spike regions recognized by vaccine-associated CD4 TCRs spanned the protein, led by 160-218 and 743-854. In all cases, repertoires were sampled only after the peak T cell response. Increases in Spike-specific TCR breadth and depth were seen after two AZD1222 doses.

Assay used: immunoSEQ multiplex PCR; TCRdb lists only in-frame clones, some missing. Among roughly 130,000 clones listed, 75% to 95% were seen once. With regard to this clone: Its specificity is unknown.

This CDR3 is 17 amino acids long. In germline, CDR1 is MDHEN, CDR2 SYDVKM. Trimming shortened V by 2 bases and J by 0 bases, and 14 bases separated the two germline ends. The TCR comes from an adult who received the MenACWY meningococcal vaccine as a control. The chain carries TRBV28 and TRBJ1-5; D perhaps matches TRBD1 (5 bases). The source material was peripheral blood, sampled 28 days after the second dose of the MenACWY control vaccine. This CDR3 reads CASSLGGGIGSNQPQHF. The CDR3 nucleotides read TGTGCCAGCAGTTTAGGGGGGGGTATCGGTAGCAATCAGCCCCAGCATTTT.